This T cell receptor beta chain originates from a study of cytotoxic CD8 clonotypes in ibrutinib-treated CLL. Target depth was 1 in 200,000 to 1 in 1 million T cells, about 10x per clonotype. Sequenced by immunoSEQ multiplex PCR; TCRdb stores in-frame clones only, minus some. The sample shows some 200,000 clones, 70% of them seen only once. General study findings and limits: Baseline clonality exceeded age-matched healthy donors and tracked circulating CD8+ T-cell counts.

Deletions cut 6 bases from V and 5 bases from J, with 13 bases between. The CDR3 spans 13 residues. Germline V gene lookup returns CDR1 MNHEY and CDR2 SVGAGI. This clone was observed a single time. Antigen: not known. J is TRBJ1-1 and V is TRBV6-5; D not resolved. The origin of this receptor is a human donor with chronic lymphocytic leukemia. This specimen consisted of PBMCs, obtained after 12 months of ibrutinib treatment. This chain's CDR3 is CASRRSGLTEAFF. For the CDR3, the DNA is TGTGCCAGCAGACGATCGGGCTTGACTGAAGCTTTCTTT.